This T cell receptor beta chain is from a study of T-cell reconstitution after alpha-beta-depleted transplantation in children. Ten or more counts support this clonotype. Unique molecular identifiers were used to barcode this TCRbeta library. Using its own MiXCR run on the PCR reads, TCRdb lists one record per CDR3 protein. The sample has 300,000 to 400,000 distinct CDR3 sequences, about 14% seen once. V was shortened by 2 bases and J by 3 bases, with 7 bases between the two germline ends. The CDR3 is made up of 13 amino acids. The source is a human donor who donated a stem cell graft to a child with Fanconi anemia. The source was PBMCs, collected from the stem cell graft. The chain recombines TRBV12-3 or TRBV12-4 with TRBJ1-2; a possible D gene is TRBD1 (5 bases). CDR3 nucleotides: TGTGCCAGCAGTTTATCCAGGGACTATGGCTACACCTTC. It yields the protein CASSLSRDYGYTF.